The 22 T cell receptor beta chains in this list originate from one sample, sequenced in a study of blood T cell repertoires in COVID-19. TCRdb's table, derived via immunoSEQ multiplex PCR, lists solely in-frame clones and lacks some. This sample has roughly 250,000 clones, with about nine tenths found just once. Material for sequencing was PBMCs or T cells enriched from blood (not recorded which). The source of these receptors is a woman aged 18-29 years who had recovered from COVID-19.

This clone was counted a single time. V is TRBV14 and J is TRBJ1-2; D not certain. V was pared by 4 bases and J by 2 bases, with 14 bases between. The CDR3 contains 15 residues. CDR1 and CDR2 (germline): SGHDN, FVKESK. The CDR3 here is CASSPSGGFNYGYTF. DNA of the CDR3: TGTGCCAGCAGCCCTAGTGGAGGGTTCAACTATGGCTACACCTTC.

The chain employs TRBV11-2 and TRBJ2-7; 10 nucleotides line up with TRBD2. The CDR3 is made up of 15 amino acids. V was pared by 5 bases and J by 5 bases, with 9 bases of the junction left unmatched. Germline V lookup: CDR1 SGHAT, CDR2 FQNNGV. The CDR3: CASSPLAGVGDEQYF. The CDR3 DNA sequence: TGTGCCAGCAGCCCCCTAGCGGGAGTCGGCGACGAGCAGTACTTC.

As regards this clone: At one boundary the junction diverges from the germline segment, which might be a read error. The V and J genes are TRBV7-3 and TRBJ1-6; 8 bases match TRBD1. This CDR3 comprises 10 residues. Germline V gene data show CDR1 as SGHTA and CDR2 as FQGTGA. The CDR3 DNA reads TGTGCCAGCAGCTTTAAGGACAGGGACTTT. Residues: CASSFKDRDF. The complete variable domain, with remaining parts taken from reference TRBV7-3 and TRBJ1-6, reads GAGVSQTPSNKVTEKGKYVELRCDPISGHTALYWYRQSLGQGPEFLIYFQGTGAADDSGLPNDRFFAVRPEGSVSTLKIQRTERGDSAVYLCASSFKDRDFGNGTRLTVT.

J is TRBJ2-2 and V is TRBV7-3, with TRBD1 matching over 7 bases. V trimming: 4 bases; J trimming: 6 bases; junction bases outside the gene matches: 5. Germline V gene lookup returns CDR1 SGHTA and CDR2 FQGTGA. The CDR3 contains 14 residues. The CDR3: CASSYRQGAGELFF. The CDR3, as DNA: TGTGCCAGCAGCTATCGACAGGGCGCCGGGGAGCTGTTTTTT.

This chain connects TRBV10-3 to TRBJ2-5; 8 bases map to TRBD1. CDR1 ENHRY and CDR2 SYGVKD come from the germline V gene. The CDR3 runs to 14 residues. The V and J ends lost 4 bases and 2 bases, in that order; junction bases with no gene match: 3. Here the CDR3 reads CAISGTGRQETQYF. The CDR3 DNA sequence: TGTGCCATCAGTGGGACAGGGCGGCAAGAGACCCAGTACTTC.

V gene TRBV6-1 combines with J gene TRBJ1-1; no clear D. V lost 3 bases and J 0 bases, leaving 26 bases between the germline ends. CDR1 MNHNS and CDR2 SASEGT come from the germline V gene. This CDR3 is built from 20 residues. The CDR3 DNA is TGTGCCAGCAGTGAGGGTTACGGGAAACTGCCTCGAACCATGAACACTGAAGCTTTCTTT. It codes for CASSEGYGKLPRTMNTEAFF.

This chain uses TRBV28 with TRBJ1-3; TRBD1 agrees at 7 bases. Germline trimming cut 2 bases from V and 2 bases from J; bases unmatched to any gene: 3. The CDR3 covers 15 residues. CDR1 is MDHEN, CDR2 SYDVKM, per germline. The CDR3 sequence is CASSLTGVAGNTIYF. CDR3 in DNA: TGTGCCAGCAGTTTAACAGGGGTGGCTGGAAACACCATATATTTT.

The chain uses TRBV5-4 and TRBJ2-7; 11 bases are a match to TRBD1. The CDR3 contains 15 residues. V trimming: 0 bases; J trimming: 4 bases; junction bases outside the gene matches: 3. Germline values: CDR1 SGHNT, CDR2 YYREEE (reference sequence). CDR3: CASSLGGQGDYEQYF. The CDR3 nucleotides read TGTGCCAGCAGCTTGGGGGGACAGGGGGATTACGAGCAGTACTTC.

The gene calls are TRBV29-1 and TRBJ2-7, with TRBD2 identical over 8 bases. The CDR3 is made up of 13 amino acids. After removal of 3 bases from V and 5 bases from J, the junction contained 6 bases not matched to a gene. The V gene's germline CDR1 is SQVTM and CDR2 ANQGSEA. The chain's CDR3 is CSVDGGGGHEQYF. The CDR3 DNA reads TGCAGCGTTGACGGGGGGGGCGGGCACGAGCAGTACTTC.

The chain links TRBV2 to TRBJ2-1; 7 positions agree with TRBD2. The CDR3 extends over 13 amino acids. CDR1 and CDR2 (germline): SNHLY, FYNNEI. The junction had 5 bases not matched to a gene; V was cut back by 5 bases and J by 7 bases. CDR3 bases: TGTGCCAGCAGTTTGGCTAGCGGAAATGAGCAGTTCTTC. Protein product: CASSLASGNEQFF.

CDR3 residues: CATGPGLAGGDEQFF. CDR3 DNA: TGTGCCACCGGGCCGGGACTAGCGGGAGGTGATGAGCAGTTCTTC. This rearrangement joins TRBV28 to TRBJ2-1; 15 bases agree with TRBD2. Trimming cost V 10 bases and J 8 bases; bases outside gene matches: 9. There are 15 residues in the CDR3. Germline V gives CDR1 MDHEN, CDR2 SYDVKM.

A single count supports this clone. The chain uses TRBV6-5 and TRBJ1-5; 9 bases agree with TRBD1. Germline V CDR1 and CDR2: MNHEY, SVGAGI. V dropped 2 bases and J dropped 3; count of bases not matched to a gene: 5. The CDR3 has 16 amino acids. The CDR3 region is CASSYRGQGINQPQHF. The CDR3 nucleotides are TGTGCCAGCAGTTACCGCGGACAGGGGATCAATCAGCCCCAGCATTTT.

J is TRBJ1-5 and V is TRBV28; D is possibly TRBD1 (6 bases). Trimming removed 8 bases from V and 4 bases from J, with 12 bases in between. The CDR3 is 13 amino acids. Germline V CDR1 and CDR2: MDHEN, SYDVKM. The CDR3 region has the DNA TGTGCCAGCTGGGGGCGAGTTAATCAGCCCCAGCATTTT. It is translated as CASWGRVNQPQHF.

This chain joins TRBV3-1 (or the pseudogene TRBV3-2) and TRBJ1-1, with a possible D match to TRBD1 (5 bases). The CDR3 runs 12 residues. V was shortened by 9 bases and J by 6 bases, with 14 bases between the two germline ends. The germline CDR1 and CDR2 sequences are LGHDT and YNNKEL (reference sequence). CDR3 loop: CASWGGIAEAFF. The CDR3 nucleotides read TGTGCCAGTTGGGGGGGGATCGCTGAAGCTTTCTTT.

V is TRBV19 and J is TRBJ2-1; 9 bases are a match to TRBD1. The CDR3 spans 16 residues. V was pared by 4 bases and J by 8 bases, with 12 bases of the junction left unmatched. Germline V CDR1 and CDR2: LNHDA, SQIVND (reference sequence). The CDR3 coding sequence is TGTGCCAGTAGTACGAGCCACAGGGGGCTCGTATATGAGCAGTTCTTC. This encodes CASSTSHRGLVYEQFF.

The chain joins TRBV6-2 or TRBV6-3 to TRBJ1-6; D unclear. The V end was cut by 6 bases, the J end by 3 bases, with 9 bases between. The CDR3 loop spans 14 amino acids. The germline CDR1 and CDR2 sequences are MNHEY and SVGEGT. The DNA of the CDR3 is TGTGCCAGCAGCGCGCTCCACTATAATTCACCCCTCCACTTT. Translated, it gives CASSALHYNSPLHF.

The chain has TRBV18 and TRBJ2-2, with D perhaps TRBD2 (6 bases). Trimming cost V 0 bases and J 0 bases, with 11 bases left between them. The CDR3 is 17 amino acids. Germline V gene lookup returns CDR1 KGHSH and CDR2 LQKENI. The CDR3 nucleotides read TGTGCCAGCTCACCACCTCGAGGGGAGGCGAACACCGGGGAGCTGTTTTTT. Amino acid sequence: CASSPPRGEANTGELFF.

The chain is built from TRBV7-9 and TRBJ2-1, with a possible D match to TRBD2 (9 bases). This CDR3 contains 16 residues. V lost 7 bases, J lost 6 bases, and 22 bases lay in between. Germline-derived CDR1 and CDR2 are SEHNR and FQNEAQ (reference sequence). CDR3 region: CASTRGLAGRINEQFF. The CDR3 DNA follows: TGTGCCAGCACCAGGGGGCTAGCGGGGAGAATCAATGAGCAGTTCTTC.

V usage is TRBV4-1 and J usage is TRBJ1-1; 9 positions agree with TRBD1. The germline V gene has CDR1 MGHRA and CDR2 YSYEKL. The CDR3 length is 14 residues. J gave up 5 bases and V 4 bases, and 5 bases lay outside the gene matches. The chain's CDR3 is CASSRVDRGTEAFF. The CDR3 DNA reads as TGCGCCAGCAGCCGGGTTGACAGGGGGACTGAAGCTTTCTTT.

The chain uses TRBV2 and TRBJ2-3; 13 bases align to TRBD2. The CDR3 sequence is 15 residues long. The germline V gene has CDR1 SNHLY and CDR2 FYNNEI. The junction had 7 bases not matched to a gene; V was cut back by 6 bases and J by 7 bases. DNA of the CDR3: TGTGCCAGCAGGAAACTAGCGGGAGGGCCAAATACGCAGTATTTT. It codes for CASRKLAGGPNTQYF.

CDR3 nucleotide sequence: TGCGCCAGCAGCCAAGATCCCACAGGGGCTAACTATGGCTACACCTTC. It yields the protein CASSQDPTGANYGYTF. The V call is TRBV4-1, the J call TRBJ1-2; TRBD1 matches at 7 bases. The CDR3 contains 16 residues. Per the germline V gene, CDR1 is MGHRA and CDR2 is YSYEKL. V gave up 0 bases and J gave up 0 bases; unmatched junction bases: 4.

The chain combines TRBV18 with TRBJ1-2; D possibly corresponds to TRBD1 (5 bases). V shed 2 bases and J shed 8 bases, with 18 bases lying between them. Germline V gene lookup returns CDR1 KGHSH and CDR2 LQKENI. The CDR3 loop spans 15 amino acids. The CDR3 is CASSPSNDGGGGYTF. CDR3 in DNA: TGTGCCAGCTCACCATCCAATGATGGGGGAGGCGGCTACACCTTC.